Listed here are 12 T cell receptor beta chains from one sample, sequenced in a study of T cells after yellow fever vaccination. Each CDR3 protein gets one entry after TCRdb re-called the 5' RACE reads with MiXCR. The table includes around 100,000 distinct CDR3 sequences, 4.5% to 6% detected once. This sample comprised CD8+ T cells sorted from PBMCs, obtained 10 days after the yellow fever booster vaccination. These receptor sequences come from a man aged 18 to 29 who received the YFV17D yellow fever vaccine.

This clonotype appeared a few times. The chain uses TRBV4-2 and TRBJ2-3; TRBD2 aligns across 9 bases. Germline V gene sequence: CDR1 LGHNA, CDR2 YNFKEQ. After removal of 1 base from V and 3 bases from J, the junction contained 2 bases not matched to a gene. This CDR3 is 15 amino acids long. CDR3 protein: CASSQASGETDTQYF. DNA of the CDR3: TGTGCCAGCAGCCAAGCTAGCGGGGAGACAGATACGCAGTATTTT.

The chain uses TRBV27 and TRBJ1-1; tentative D call: TRBD1 (6 bases). V was clipped by 2 bases and J by 1 base, with 11 bases between them. CDR1 is MNHEY and CDR2 is SMNVEV in the germline V gene (reference sequence). The CDR3 length is 15 residues. The CDR3: CASSLLPGANTEAFF. CDR3 bases: TGTGCCAGCAGTTTACTTCCAGGGGCGAACACTGAAGCTTTCTTT.

This clonotype was counted between two and nine times. The V call is TRBV6-1, the J call TRBJ2-6; TRBD2 agrees at 10 bases. CDR3 length: 20 amino acids. Germline assignment: CDR1 MNHNS and CDR2 SASEGT. V gave up 3 bases and J gave up 0 bases; unmatched junction bases: 11. Written as DNA, the CDR3 is TGTGCCAGCAGTGACCCCCAGGCTAGCGGGGGCCCCTCTGGGGCCAACGTCCTGACTTTC. Translated: CASSDPQASGGPSGANVLTF.

A few counts support this clonotype. The chain is built from TRBV4-1 and TRBJ2-2; D remains ambiguous. V lost 4 bases, J lost 10 bases, and 7 bases lay in between. This CDR3 region has 11 residues. Germline values: CDR1 MGHRA, CDR2 YSYEKL. CDR3 bases: TGCGCCAGCAGCCTGGACGTGGAGCTGTTTTTT. Protein: CASSLDVELFF.

This chain joins TRBV28 and TRBJ2-7; perhaps TRBD1 as D (6 bases). The ends were cut back, 8 bases at V and 3 bases at J, with 11 bases in the middle. Germline CDR1 reads MDHEN; CDR2 reads SYDVKM. The CDR3 sequence is 12 residues long. CDR3 in amino acids: CASGETGYEQYV. The CDR3 nucleotides are TGTGCCAGCGGAGAGACAGGCTACGAGCAGTACGTC.

The J gene is TRBJ2-7, the V gene TRBV11-2, with a possible D match to TRBD2 (6 bases). The CDR3 extends over 16 amino acids. The V end was cut by 0 bases, the J end by 4 bases, with 16 bases between. The V gene's germline CDR1 is SGHAT and CDR2 FQNNGV. CDR3 in DNA: TGTGCCAGCAGCTTAGATGGTCTTTCGGGGAGGTACGAGCAGTACGTC. This codes for CASSLDGLSGRYEQYV.

This clonotype has at least ten counts. The V call is TRBV29-1, the J call TRBJ2-5; D perhaps matches TRBD1 (7 bases). The CDR3 extends over 11 amino acids. Germline assignment: CDR1 SQVTM and CDR2 ANQGSEA. CDR3 coding DNA: TGCAGTTCGGAGGGGGCAGAGACCCAGTACTTC. Amino acids: CSSEGAETQYF.

This clonotype was found a few times. This chain uses TRBV12-3 or TRBV12-4 with TRBJ2-7, with D hard to call. Trimming left V 3 bases short and J 0 bases short, with 9 bases between. This CDR3 contains 14 residues. The CDR3 loop is CASSFEDNSYEQYF. The CDR3 nucleotides read TGTGCCAGCAGTTTTGAGGATAACTCCTACGAGCAGTACTTC.

The sample holds a few counts of this clonotype. J is TRBJ1-1 and V is TRBV6-2 or TRBV6-3; D not resolved. Looked up from germline, CDR1 is MNHEY and CDR2 is SVGEGT. V gave up 0 bases and J gave up 6 bases, with 11 bases separating them. This CDR3 has 14 residues. The CDR3 coding sequence is TGTGCCAGCAGTTACTCGTGGGGAACATCTGAAGCTTTCTTT. It encodes CASSYSWGTSEAFF.

The rearrangement joins TRBV4-3 to TRBJ1-1; 11 bases line up with TRBD1. The CDR3 spans 16 residues. Per the germline V gene, CDR1 is LGHNA and CDR2 is YSLEER. Unmatched junction bases numbered 4, after V lost 1 base and J lost 3 bases. DNA for the CDR3: TGCGCCAGCAGCCAAGGCTCGGGACAGGGGGACACTGAAGCTTTCTTT. Translation gives CASSQGSGQGDTEAFF.

This CDR3 reads CASSGGDLEQYF. CDR3 DNA: TGTGCCAGCAGCGGGGGTGACCTCGAGCAGTACTTC. This chain joins TRBV7-9 and TRBJ2-7; D possibly uses TRBD1 or TRBD2 (5 bases each). This CDR3 has 12 amino acids. Germline lookup yields CDR1 SEHNR and CDR2 FQNEAQ (reference sequence). Between the trimmed V and J ends, which lost 5 bases and 6 bases, there was a span of 11 bases.

This clonotype turned up a few times. V and J are TRBV5-6 and TRBJ1-2, with D perhaps matching TRBD1 (5 bases). With 3 bases removed from V and 8 bases from J, the gap between germline ends came to 17 bases. The V gene's germline CDR1 is SGHDT and CDR2 YYEEEE. The CDR3 spans 14 residues. CDR3 residues: CASSSSGIQRGYTF. For the CDR3, the DNA is TGTGCCAGCAGCTCATCAGGGATTCAGAGGGGCTACACCTTC.